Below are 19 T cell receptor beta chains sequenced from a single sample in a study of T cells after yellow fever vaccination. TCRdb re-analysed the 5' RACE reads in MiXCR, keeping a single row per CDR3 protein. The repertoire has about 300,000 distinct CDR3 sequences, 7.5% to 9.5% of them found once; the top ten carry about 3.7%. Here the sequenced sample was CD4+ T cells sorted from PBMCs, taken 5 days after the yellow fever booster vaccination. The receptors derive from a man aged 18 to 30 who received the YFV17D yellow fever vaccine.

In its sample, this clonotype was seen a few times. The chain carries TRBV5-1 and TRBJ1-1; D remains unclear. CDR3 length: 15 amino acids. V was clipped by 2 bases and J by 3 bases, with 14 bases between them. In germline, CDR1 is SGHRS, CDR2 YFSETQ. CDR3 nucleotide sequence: TGCGCCAGCAGCTTTCAATTCGAGGCGGACACTGAAGCTTTCTTT. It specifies CASSFQFEADTEAFF.

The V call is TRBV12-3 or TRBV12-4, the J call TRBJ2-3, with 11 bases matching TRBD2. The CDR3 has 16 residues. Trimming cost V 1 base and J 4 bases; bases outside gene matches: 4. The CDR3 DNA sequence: TGTGCCAGCAGTTTAGTTCTAGCGGGGGGTGCAGATACGCAGTATTTT. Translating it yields CASSLVLAGGADTQYF.

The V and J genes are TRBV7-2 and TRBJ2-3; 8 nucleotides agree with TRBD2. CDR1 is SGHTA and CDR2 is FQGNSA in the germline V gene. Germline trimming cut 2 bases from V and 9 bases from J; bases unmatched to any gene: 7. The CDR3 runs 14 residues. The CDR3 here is CASSLQRGQGTQYF. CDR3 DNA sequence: TGTGCCAGCAGCTTACAGCGGGGGCAGGGCACGCAGTATTTT.

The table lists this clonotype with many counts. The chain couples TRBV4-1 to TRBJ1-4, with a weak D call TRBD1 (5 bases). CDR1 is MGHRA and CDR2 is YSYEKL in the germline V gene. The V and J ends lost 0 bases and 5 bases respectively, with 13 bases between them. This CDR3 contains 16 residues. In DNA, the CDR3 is TGCGCCAGCAGCCAAGATTCGCCGGGACTCAATGAAAAACTGTTTTTT. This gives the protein CASSQDSPGLNEKLFF.

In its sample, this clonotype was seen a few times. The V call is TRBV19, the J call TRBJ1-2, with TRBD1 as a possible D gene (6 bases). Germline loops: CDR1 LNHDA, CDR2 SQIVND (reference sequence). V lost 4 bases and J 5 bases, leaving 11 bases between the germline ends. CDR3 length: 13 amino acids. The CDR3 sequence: CASSRGQTYGYTF. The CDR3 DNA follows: TGTGCCAGTAGTAGAGGACAGACATATGGCTACACCTTC. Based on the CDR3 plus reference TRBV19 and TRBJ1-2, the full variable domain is DGGITQSPKYLFRKEGQNVTLSCEQNLNHDAMYWYRQDPGQGLRLIYYSQIVNDFQKGDIAEGYSVSREKKESFPLTVTSAQKNPTAFYLCASSRGQTYGYTFGSGTRLTVV.

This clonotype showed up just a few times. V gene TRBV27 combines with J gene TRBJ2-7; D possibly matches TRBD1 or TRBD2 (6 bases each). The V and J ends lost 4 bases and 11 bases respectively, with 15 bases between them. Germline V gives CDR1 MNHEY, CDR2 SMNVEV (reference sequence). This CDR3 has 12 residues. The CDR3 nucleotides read TGTGCCAGCAGTTCCCTTGGGGGGCGCGAGTACTTC. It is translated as CASSSLGGREYF.

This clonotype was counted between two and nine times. The CDR3 region has the DNA TGCGCCAGCAGCCAAGGTAACAGCCACCCGAACACTGAAGCTTTCTTT. This translates into CASSQGNSHPNTEAFF. This chain connects TRBV4-3 to TRBJ1-1; D remains ambiguous. V lost 1 base and J lost 1, with 13 bases in between. The germline V gene has CDR1 LGHNA and CDR2 YSLEER. CDR3 length equals 16 residues.

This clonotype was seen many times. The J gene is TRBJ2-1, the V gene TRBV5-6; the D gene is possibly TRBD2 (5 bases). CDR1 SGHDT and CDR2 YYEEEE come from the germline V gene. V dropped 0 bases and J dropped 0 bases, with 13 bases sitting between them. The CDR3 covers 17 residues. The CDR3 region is CASSLAGLASSYNEQFF. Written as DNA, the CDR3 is TGTGCCAGCAGCTTGGCCGGACTCGCGAGCTCCTACAATGAGCAGTTCTTC.

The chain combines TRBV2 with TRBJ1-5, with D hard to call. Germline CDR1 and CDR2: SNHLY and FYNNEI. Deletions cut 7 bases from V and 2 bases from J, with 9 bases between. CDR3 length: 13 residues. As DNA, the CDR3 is TGTGCCAGCACGTGGGAGGGCAATCAGCCCCAGCATTTT. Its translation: CASTWEGNQPQHF. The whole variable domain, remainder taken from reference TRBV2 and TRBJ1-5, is EPEVTQTPSHQVTQMGQEVILRCVPISNHLYFYWYRQILGQKVEFLVSFYNNEISEKSEIFDDQFSVERPDGSNFTLKIRSTKLEDSAMYFCASTWEGNQPQHFGDGTRLSIL.

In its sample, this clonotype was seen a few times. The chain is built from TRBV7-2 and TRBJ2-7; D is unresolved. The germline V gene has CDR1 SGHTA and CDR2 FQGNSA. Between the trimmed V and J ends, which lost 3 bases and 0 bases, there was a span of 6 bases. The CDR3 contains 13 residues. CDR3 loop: CASSFDLSYEQYV. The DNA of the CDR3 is TGTGCCAGCAGCTTTGACCTCTCCTACGAGCAGTACGTC.

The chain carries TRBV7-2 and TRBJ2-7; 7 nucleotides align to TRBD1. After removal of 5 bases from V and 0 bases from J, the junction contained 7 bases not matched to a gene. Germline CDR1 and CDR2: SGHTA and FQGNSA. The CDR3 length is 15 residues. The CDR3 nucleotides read TGTGCCAGCAGCCGCCCCAGACAGGGCTCCTACGAGCAGTACTTC. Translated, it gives CASSRPRQGSYEQYF. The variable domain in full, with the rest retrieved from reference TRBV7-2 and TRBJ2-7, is GAGVSQSPSNKVTEKGKDVELRCDPISGHTALYWYRQSLGQGLEFLIYFQGNSAPDKSGLPSDRFSAERTGGSVSTLTIQRTQQEDSAVYLCASSRPRQGSYEQYFGPGTRLTVT.

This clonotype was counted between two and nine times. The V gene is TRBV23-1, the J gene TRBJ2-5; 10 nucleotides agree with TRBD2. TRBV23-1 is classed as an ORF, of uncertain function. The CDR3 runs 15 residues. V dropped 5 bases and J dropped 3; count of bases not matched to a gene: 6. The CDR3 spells CASSEASGGEETQYF. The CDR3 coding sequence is TGCGCCAGCAGTGAAGCTAGCGGGGGTGAAGAGACCCAGTACTTC.

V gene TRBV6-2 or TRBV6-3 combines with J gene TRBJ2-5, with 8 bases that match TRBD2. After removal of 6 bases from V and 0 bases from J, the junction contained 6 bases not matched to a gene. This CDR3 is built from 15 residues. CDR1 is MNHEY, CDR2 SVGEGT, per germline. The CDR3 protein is CASRRFSGDQETQYF. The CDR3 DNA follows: TGTGCCAGCAGGCGATTTAGCGGGGACCAAGAGACCCAGTACTTC.

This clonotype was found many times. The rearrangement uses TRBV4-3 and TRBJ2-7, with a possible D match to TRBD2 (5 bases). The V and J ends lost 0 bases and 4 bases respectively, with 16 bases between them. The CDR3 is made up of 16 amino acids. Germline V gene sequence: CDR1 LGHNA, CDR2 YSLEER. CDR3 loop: CASSQDRYGNGYEQYF. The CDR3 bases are TGCGCCAGCAGCCAAGATCGGTACGGGAATGGGTACGAGCAGTACTTC.

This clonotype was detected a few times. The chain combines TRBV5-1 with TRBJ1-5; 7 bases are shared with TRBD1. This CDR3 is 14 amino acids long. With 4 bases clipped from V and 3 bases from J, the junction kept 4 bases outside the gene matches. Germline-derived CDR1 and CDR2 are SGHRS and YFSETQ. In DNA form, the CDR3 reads TGCGCCAGCAGCACGGGACAGAACAATCAGCCCCAGCATTTT. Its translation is CASSTGQNNQPQHF.

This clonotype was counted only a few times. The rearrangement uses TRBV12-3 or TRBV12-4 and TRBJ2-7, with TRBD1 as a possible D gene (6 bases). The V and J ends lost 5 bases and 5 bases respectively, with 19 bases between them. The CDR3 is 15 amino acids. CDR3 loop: CASSPISRDINEQYF. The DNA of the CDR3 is TGTGCCAGCAGTCCAATATCCCGGGACATTAACGAGCAGTACTTC.

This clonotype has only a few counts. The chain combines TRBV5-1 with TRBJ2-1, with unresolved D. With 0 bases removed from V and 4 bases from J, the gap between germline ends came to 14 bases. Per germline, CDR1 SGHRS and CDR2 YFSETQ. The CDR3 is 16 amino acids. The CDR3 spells CASSLGTTPRYNEQFF. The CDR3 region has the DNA TGCGCCAGCAGCTTGGGCACAACCCCCAGGTACAATGAGCAGTTCTTC.

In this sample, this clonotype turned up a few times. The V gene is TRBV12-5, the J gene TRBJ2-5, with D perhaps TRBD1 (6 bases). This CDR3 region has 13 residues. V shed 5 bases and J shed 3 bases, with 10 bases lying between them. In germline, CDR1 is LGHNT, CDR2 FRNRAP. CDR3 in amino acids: CASGDRIKETQYF. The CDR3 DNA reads TGTGCTAGTGGTGACAGGATCAAAGAGACCCAGTACTTC.

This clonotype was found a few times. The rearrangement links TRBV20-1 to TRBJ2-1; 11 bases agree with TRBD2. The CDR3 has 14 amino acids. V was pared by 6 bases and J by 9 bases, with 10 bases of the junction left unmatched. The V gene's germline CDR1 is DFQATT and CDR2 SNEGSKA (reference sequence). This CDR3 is CSAANSGGASEQFF. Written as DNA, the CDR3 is TGCAGTGCCGCAAATAGCGGGGGGGCCTCTGAGCAGTTCTTC.